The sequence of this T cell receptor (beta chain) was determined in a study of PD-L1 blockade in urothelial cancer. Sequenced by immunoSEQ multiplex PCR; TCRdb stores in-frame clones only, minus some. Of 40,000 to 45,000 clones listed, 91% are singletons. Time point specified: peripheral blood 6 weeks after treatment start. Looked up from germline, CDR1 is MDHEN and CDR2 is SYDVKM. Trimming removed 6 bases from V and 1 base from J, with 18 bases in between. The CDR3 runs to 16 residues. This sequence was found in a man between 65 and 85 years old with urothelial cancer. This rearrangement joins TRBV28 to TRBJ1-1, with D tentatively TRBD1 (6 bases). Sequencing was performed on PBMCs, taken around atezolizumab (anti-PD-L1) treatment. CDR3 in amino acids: CASSLISGGQNTEAFF. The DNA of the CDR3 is TGTGCCAGCAGCCTGATATCCGGGGGGCAGAACACTGAAGCTTTCTTT.